This TCR beta chain is drawn from a study of OX40 agonist ivuxolimab in advanced cancers. Study in general: Three patients, one with hepatocellular carcinoma and two with cutaneous melanoma, responded partially.

The repertoire was sequenced with immunoSEQ multiplex PCR; TCRdb's copy has only in-frame clones and lacks some. This sample has 50,000 to 85,000 clones, with roughly four fifths found just once. V lost 4 bases to trimming and J lost 3 bases, with 13 bases between them. CDR1 is SGHVS and CDR2 is FNYEAQ in the germline V gene. CDR3 length equals 15 residues. The V gene is TRBV7-6, the J gene TRBJ2-1; D uncertain. Material: CD4+ or CD8+ T cells sorted from blood, obtained in a trial of the OX40 agonist ivuxolimab. This receptor was identified in an adult with an advanced solid tumor such as melanoma, head and neck, liver or kidney cancer. CDR3 nucleotide sequence: TGTGCCAGCAGCTCAGTCGGAAACTTCTACAATGAGCAGTTCTTC. This codes for CASSSVGNFYNEQFF.